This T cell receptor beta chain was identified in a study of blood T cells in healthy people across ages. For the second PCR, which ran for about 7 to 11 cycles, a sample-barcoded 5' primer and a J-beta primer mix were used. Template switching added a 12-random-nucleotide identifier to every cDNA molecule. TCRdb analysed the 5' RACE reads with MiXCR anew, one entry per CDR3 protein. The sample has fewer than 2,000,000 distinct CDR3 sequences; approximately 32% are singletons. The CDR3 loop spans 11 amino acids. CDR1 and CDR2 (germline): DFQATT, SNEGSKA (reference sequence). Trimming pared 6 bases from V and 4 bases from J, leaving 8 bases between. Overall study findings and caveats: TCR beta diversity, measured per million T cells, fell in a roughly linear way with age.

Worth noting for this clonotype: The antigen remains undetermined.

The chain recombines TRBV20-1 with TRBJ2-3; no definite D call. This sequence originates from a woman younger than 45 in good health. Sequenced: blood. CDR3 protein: CSAYHADTQYF. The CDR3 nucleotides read TGCAGTGCCTACCATGCAGATACGCAGTATTTT.